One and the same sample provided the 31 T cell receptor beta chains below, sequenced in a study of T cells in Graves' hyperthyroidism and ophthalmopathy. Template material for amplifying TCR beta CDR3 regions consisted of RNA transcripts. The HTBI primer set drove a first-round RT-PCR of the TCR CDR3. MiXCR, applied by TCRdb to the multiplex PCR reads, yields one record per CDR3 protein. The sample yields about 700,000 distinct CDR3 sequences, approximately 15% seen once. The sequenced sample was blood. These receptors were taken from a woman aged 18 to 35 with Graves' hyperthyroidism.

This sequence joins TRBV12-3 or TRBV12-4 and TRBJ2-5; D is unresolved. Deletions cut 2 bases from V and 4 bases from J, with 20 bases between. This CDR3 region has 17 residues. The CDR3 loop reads CASSLKARGPFRETQYF. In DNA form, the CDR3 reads TGTGCCAGCAGTTTAAAGGCCCGAGGACCGTTCCGAGAGACCCAGTACTTC.

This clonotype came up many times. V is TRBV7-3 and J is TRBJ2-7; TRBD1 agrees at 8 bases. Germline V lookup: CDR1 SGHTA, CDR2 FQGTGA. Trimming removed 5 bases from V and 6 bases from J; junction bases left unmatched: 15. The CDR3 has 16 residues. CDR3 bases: TGTGCCAGCAGCCCAAAATCCCGGCAGGGGGCCAGCGAGCAGTACTTC. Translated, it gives CASSPKSRQGASEQYF.

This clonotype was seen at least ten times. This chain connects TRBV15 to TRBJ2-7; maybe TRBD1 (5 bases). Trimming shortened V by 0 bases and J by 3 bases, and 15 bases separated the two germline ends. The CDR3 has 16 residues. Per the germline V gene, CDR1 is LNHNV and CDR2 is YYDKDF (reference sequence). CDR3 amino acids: CATSRDPDRTYYEQYF. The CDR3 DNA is TGTGCCACCAGCAGAGATCCCGACAGAACCTACTACGAGCAGTACTTC.

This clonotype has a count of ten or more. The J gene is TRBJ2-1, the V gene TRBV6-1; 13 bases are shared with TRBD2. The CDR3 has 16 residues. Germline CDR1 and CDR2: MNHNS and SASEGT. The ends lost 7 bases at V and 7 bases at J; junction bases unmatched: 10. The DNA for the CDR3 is TGTGCCAGCAACCGTCCGACTAGCGGGAGGTCGAATGAGCAGTTCTTC. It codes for CASNRPTSGRSNEQFF.

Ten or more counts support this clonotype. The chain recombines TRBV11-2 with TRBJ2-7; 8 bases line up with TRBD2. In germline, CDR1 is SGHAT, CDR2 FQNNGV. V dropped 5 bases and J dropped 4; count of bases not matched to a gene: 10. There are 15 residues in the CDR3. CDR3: CASSRAGEGGYEQYF. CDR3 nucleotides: TGTGCCAGCAGCCGAGCGGGAGAAGGGGGTTACGAGCAGTACTTC.

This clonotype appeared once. CDR3 amino acids: CASSPTSTDSGNTIYF. The DNA for the CDR3 is TGTGCCAGCTCACCAACTTCGACAGACTCTGGAAACACCATATATTTT. The chain links TRBV18 to TRBJ1-3, with D possibly being TRBD1 (5 bases). Trimming removed 2 bases from V and 0 bases from J, with 11 bases in between. CDR1 KGHSH and CDR2 LQKENI come from the germline V gene. The CDR3 consists of 16 residues. The full variable domain, rest sourced from reference TRBV18 and TRBJ1-3, is NAGVMQNPRHLVRRRGQEARLRCSPMKGHSHVYWYRQLPEEGLKFMVYLQKENIIDESGMPKERFSAEFPKEGPSILRIQQVVRGDSAAYFCASSPTSTDSGNTIYFGEGSWLTVV.

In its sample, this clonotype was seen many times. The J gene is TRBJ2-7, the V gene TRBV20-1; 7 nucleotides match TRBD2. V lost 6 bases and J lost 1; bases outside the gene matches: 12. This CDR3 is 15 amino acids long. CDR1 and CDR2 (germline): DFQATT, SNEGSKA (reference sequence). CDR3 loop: CSALDGRELSYEQYF. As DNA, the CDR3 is TGCAGTGCCTTGGACGGGCGGGAGCTGTCCTACGAGCAGTACTTC.

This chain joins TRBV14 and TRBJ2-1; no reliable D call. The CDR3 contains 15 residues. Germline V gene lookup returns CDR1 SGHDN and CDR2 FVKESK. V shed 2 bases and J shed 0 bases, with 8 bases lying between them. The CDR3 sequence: CASSQMASSYNEQFF. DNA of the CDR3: TGTGCCAGCAGCCAAATGGCCAGCTCCTACAATGAGCAGTTCTTC.

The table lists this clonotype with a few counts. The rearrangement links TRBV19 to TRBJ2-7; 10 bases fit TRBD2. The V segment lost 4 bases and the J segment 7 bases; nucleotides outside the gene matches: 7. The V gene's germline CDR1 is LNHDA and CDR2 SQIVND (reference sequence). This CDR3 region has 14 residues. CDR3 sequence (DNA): TGTGCCAGTAGTAAGAGCGGGAGGGTTGGAGAGCAGTACTTC. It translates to CASSKSGRVGEQYF.

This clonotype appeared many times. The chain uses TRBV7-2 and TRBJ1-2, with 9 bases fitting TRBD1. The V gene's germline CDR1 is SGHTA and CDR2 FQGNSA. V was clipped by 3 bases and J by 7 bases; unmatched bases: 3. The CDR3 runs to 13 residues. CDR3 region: CASSFTGGGGYTF. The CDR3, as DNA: TGTGCCAGCAGCTTTACAGGGGGCGGTGGCTACACCTTC.

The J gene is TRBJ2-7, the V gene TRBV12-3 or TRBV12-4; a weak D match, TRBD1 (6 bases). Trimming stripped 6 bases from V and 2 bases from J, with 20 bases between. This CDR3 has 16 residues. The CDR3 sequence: CASSLLGGLITYEQYF. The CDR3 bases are TGTGCCAGCAGCTTACTTGGGGGCTTAATTACCTACGAGCAGTACTTC.

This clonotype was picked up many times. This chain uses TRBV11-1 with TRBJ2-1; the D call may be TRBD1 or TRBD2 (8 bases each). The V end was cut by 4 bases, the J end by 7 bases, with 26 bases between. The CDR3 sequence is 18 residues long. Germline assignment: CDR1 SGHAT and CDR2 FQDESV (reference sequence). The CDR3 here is CASSSGQGQRESRNEQFF. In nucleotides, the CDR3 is TGTGCCAGCAGCTCAGGACAGGGCCAGCGGGAGTCTCGGAATGAGCAGTTCTTC.

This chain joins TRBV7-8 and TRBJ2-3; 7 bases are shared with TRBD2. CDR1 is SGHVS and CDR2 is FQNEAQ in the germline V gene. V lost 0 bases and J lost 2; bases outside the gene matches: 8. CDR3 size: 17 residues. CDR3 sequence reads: CASSLASGGSLTDTQYF. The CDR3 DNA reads TGTGCCAGCAGCTTAGCGTCCGGCGGGAGCCTCACAGATACGCAGTATTTT.

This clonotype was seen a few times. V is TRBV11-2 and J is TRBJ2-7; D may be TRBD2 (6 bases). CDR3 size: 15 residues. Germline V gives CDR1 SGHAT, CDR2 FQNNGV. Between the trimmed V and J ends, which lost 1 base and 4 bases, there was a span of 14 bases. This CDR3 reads CASSLGREPPYEQYF. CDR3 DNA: TGTGCCAGCAGCTTAGGGCGGGAACCACCTTACGAGCAGTACTTC.

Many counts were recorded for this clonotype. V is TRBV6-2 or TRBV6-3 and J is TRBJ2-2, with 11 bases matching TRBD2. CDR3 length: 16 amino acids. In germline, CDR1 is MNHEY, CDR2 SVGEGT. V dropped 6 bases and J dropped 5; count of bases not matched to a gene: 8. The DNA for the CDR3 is TGTGCCAGCAGCTTGACTAGCGGGATTAAGACCGGGGAGCTGTTTTTT. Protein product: CASSLTSGIKTGELFF.

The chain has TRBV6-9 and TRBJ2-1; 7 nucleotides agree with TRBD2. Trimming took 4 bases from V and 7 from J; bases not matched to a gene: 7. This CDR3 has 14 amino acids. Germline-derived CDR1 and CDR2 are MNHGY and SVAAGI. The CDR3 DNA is TGTGCCAGCAGTTCCCCCAGCGGGACTAATGAGCAGTTCTTC. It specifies CASSSPSGTNEQFF.

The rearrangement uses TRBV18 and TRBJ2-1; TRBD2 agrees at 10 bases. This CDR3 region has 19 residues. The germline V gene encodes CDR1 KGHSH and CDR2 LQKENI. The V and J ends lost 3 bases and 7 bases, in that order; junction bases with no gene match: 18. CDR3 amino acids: CASSPDRDLLAGRINEQFF. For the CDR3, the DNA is TGTGCCAGCTCACCGGACAGAGATTTACTAGCGGGGAGAATTAATGAGCAGTTCTTC.

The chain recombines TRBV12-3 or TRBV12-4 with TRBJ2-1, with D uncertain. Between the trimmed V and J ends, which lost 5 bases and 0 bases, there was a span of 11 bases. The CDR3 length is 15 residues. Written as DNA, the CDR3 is TGTGCCAGCAGTCTAAGATCCAACTCCTACAATGAGCAGTTCTTC. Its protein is CASSLRSNSYNEQFF.

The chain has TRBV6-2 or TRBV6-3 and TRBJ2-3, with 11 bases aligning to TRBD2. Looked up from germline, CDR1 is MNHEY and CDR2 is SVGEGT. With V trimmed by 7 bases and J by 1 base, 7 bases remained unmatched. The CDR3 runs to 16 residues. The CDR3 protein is CASTKGTSGRTDTQYF. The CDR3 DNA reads TGTGCCAGCACCAAGGGGACTAGCGGCCGCACAGATACGCAGTATTTT.

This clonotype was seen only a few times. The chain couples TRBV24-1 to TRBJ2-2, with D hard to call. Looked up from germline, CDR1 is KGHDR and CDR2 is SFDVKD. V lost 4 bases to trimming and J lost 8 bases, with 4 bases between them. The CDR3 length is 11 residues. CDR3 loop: CATSEGGELFF. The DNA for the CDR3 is TGTGCCACCAGTGAGGGGGGGGAGCTGTTTTTT.

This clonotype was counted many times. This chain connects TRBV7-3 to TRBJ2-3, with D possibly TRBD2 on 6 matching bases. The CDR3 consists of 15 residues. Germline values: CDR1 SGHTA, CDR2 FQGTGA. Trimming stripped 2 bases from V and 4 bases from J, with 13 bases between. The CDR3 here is CASSLPYTSSDTQYF. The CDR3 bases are TGTGCCAGCAGCTTACCGTATACTAGCTCAGATACGCAGTATTTT.

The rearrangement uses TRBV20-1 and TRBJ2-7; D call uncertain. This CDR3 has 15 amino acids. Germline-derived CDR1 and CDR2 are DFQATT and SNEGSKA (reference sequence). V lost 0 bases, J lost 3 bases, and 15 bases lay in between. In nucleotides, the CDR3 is TGCAGTGCTAGAGATCAGCACAGCGCCCGCTACGAGCAGTACTTC. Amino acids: CSARDQHSARYEQYF.

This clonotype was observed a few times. The CDR3 nucleotides are TGTGCCAGTAGACGGGACAGTCGCTCGGGTGGCTATGGCTACACCTTC. As protein: CASRRDSRSGGYGYTF. V and J are TRBV19 and TRBJ1-2, with TRBD1 matching over 7 bases. The CDR3 consists of 16 residues. Germline CDR1 is LNHDA and CDR2 is SQIVND (reference sequence). Germline trimming cut 6 bases from V and 4 bases from J; bases unmatched to any gene: 14.

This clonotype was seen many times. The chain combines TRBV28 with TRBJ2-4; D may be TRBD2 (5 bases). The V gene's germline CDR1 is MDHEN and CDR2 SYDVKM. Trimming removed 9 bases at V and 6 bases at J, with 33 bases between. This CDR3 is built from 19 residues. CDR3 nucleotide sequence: TGTGCCAGTCGCTTCGCGCGTTTTCACCCGCGCTCCGAGGGAAACATTCAGTACTTC. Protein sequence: CASRFARFHPRSEGNIQYF.

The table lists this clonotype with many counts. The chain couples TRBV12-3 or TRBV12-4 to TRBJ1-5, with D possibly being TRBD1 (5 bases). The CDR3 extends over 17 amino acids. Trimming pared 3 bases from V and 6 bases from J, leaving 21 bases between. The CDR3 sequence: CASSFQGSGRGPQPQHF. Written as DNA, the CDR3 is TGTGCCAGCAGTTTTCAGGGTAGTGGGAGGGGCCCTCAGCCCCAGCATTTT.

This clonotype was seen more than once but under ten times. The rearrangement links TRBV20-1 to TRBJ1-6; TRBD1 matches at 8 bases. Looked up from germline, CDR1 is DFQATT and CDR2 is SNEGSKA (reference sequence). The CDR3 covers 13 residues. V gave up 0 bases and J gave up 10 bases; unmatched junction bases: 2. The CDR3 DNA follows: TGCAGTGCTAGAGAGACAGGGGACTCACCCCTCCACTTT. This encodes CSARETGDSPLHF.

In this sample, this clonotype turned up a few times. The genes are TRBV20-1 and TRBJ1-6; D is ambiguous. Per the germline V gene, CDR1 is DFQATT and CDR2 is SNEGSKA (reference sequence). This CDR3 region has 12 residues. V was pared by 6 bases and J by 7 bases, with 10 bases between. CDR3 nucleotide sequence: TGCAGTGCCAACCGGAAGAATTCACCCCTCCACTTT. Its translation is CSANRKNSPLHF.

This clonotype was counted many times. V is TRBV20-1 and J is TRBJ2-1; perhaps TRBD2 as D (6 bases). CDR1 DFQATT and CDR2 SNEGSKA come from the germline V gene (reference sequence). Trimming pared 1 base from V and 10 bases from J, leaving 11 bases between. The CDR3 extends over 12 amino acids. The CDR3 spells CSARGRAGEQFF. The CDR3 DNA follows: TGCAGTGCTAGAGGGAGGGCCGGAGAGCAGTTCTTC.

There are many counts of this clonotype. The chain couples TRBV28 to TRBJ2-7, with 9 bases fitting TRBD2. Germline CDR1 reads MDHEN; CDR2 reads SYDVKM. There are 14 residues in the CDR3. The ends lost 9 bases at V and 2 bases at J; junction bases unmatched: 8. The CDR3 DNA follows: TGTGCCAGTAGGATTCGGACTAGCGCCTACGAGCAGTACTTC. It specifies CASRIRTSAYEQYF.

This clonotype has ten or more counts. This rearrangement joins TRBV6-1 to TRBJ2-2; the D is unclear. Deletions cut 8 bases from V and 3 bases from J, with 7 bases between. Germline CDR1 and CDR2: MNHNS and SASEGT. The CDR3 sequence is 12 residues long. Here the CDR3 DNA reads TGTGCCAGCGGTCAGTACACCGGGGAGCTGTTTTTT. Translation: CASGQYTGELFF.

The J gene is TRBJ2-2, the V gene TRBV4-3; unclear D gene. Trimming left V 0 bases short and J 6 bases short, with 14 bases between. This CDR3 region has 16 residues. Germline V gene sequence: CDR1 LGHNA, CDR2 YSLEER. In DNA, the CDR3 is TGCGCCAGCAGCCAAGATGAGTCCCTGGTTCCCGGGGAGCTGTTTTTT. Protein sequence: CASSQDESLVPGELFF.